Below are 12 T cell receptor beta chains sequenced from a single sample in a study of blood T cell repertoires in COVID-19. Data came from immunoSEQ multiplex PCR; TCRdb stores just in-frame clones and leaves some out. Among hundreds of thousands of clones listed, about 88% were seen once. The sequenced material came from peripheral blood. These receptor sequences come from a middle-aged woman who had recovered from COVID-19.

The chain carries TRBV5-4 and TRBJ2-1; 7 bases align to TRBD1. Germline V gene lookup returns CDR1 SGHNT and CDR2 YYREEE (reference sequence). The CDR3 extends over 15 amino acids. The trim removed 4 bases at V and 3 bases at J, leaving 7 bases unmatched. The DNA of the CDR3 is TGTGCCAGCAGCCCCCGGGACAGTTTCTACAATGAGCAGTTCTTC. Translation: CASSPRDSFYNEQFF.

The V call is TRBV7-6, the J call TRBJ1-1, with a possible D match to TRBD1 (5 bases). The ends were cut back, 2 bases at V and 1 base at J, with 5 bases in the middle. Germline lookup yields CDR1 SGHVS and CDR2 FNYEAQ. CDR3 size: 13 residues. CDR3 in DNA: TGTGCCAGCAGCTTACAGGGGAACACTGAAGCTTTCTTT. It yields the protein CASSLQGNTEAFF.

The CDR3 reads CAWSDIRYTEAFF. CDR3 bases: TGTGCCTGGAGCGACATTCGGTACACTGAAGCTTTCTTT. J is TRBJ1-1 and V is TRBV30; D gene unclear. The germline V and J ends were trimmed by 3 bases and 3 bases, with 11 bases remaining between them. Germline assignment: CDR1 GTSNPN and CDR2 SVGIG (reference sequence). There are 13 residues in the CDR3.

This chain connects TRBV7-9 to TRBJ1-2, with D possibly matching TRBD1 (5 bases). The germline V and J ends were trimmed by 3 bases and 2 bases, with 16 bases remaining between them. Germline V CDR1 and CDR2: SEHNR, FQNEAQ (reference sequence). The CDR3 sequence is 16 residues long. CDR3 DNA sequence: TGTGCCAGCAGCTTTGGACAAGACTCTACGAACTATGGCTACACCTTC. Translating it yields CASSFGQDSTNYGYTF. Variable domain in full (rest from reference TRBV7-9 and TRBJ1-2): DTGVSQNPRHKITKRGQNVTFRCDPISEHNRLYWYRQTLGQGPEFLTYFQNEAQLEKSRLLSDRFSAERPKGSFSTLEIQRTEQGDSAMYLCASSFGQDSTNYGYTFGSGTRLTVV.

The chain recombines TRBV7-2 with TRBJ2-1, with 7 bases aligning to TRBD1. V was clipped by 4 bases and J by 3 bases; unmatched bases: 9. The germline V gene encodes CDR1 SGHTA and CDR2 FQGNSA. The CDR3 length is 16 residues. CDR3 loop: CASSYEQGSFYNEQFF. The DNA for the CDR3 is TGTGCCAGCAGCTACGAACAGGGGTCTTTCTACAATGAGCAGTTCTTC.

The CDR3 region is CASWAGSYNSPLHF. In nucleotides, the CDR3 is TGTGCCAGCTGGGCAGGATCCTATAATTCACCCCTCCACTTT. This sequence joins TRBV6-5 and TRBJ1-6; D remains unclear. In germline, CDR1 is MNHEY, CDR2 SVGAGI. The CDR3 length is 14 residues. Trimming left V 8 bases short and J 1 base short, with 9 bases between.

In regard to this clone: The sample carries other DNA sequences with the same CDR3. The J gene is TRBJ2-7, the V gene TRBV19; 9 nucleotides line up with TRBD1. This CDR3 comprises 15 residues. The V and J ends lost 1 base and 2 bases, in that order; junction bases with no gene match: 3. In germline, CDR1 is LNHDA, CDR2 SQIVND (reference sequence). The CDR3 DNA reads TGTGCCAGTAGTATAGCGGGACAGGGTCCCTACGAGCAGTACTTC. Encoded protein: CASSIAGQGPYEQYF.

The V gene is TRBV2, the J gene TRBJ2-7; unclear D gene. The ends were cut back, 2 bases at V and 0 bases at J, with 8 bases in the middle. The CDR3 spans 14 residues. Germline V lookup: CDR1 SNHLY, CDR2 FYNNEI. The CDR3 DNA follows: TGTGCCAGCAGTGAAATGGTGAGCTCCTACGAGCAGTACTTC. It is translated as CASSEMVSSYEQYF. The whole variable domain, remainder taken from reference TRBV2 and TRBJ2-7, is EPEVTQTPSHQVTQMGQEVILRCVPISNHLYFYWYRQILGQKVEFLVSFYNNEISEKSEIFDDQFSVERPDGSNFTLKIRSTKLEDSAMYFCASSEMVSSYEQYFGPGTRLTVT.

The CDR3 DNA is TGTGCCAGCAGAAAACCGGGACTAGGACCGAATGAGCAGTTCTTC. Its translation: CASRKPGLGPNEQFF. The chain combines TRBV21-1 with TRBJ2-1; the table gives TRBD2 as D, unverified against the DNA. TRBV21-1 counts as a pseudogene. The CDR3 is made up of 15 amino acids.

The CDR3 protein is CAWSADRGPEGTLHF. For the CDR3, the DNA is TGTGCCTGGAGTGCCGACAGGGGGCCCGAGGGGACCCTCCACTTT. This rearrangement joins TRBV30 to TRBJ1-6, with TRBD1 matching 10 bases. The CDR3 extends over 15 amino acids. CDR1 GTSNPN and CDR2 SVGIG come from the germline V gene (reference sequence). The V segment lost 1 base and the J segment 14 bases; nucleotides outside the gene matches: 11. Variable domain in full (rest from reference TRBV30 and TRBJ1-6): SQTIHQWPATLVQPVGSPLSLECTVEGTSNPNLYWYRQAAGRGLQLLFYSVGIGQISSEVPQNLSASRPQDRQFILSSKKLLLSDSGFYLCAWSADRGPEGTLHFGNGTRLTVT.

CDR3 amino acids: CASSPTVRDARKDYYYEQYF. CDR3 bases: TGTGCCAGCAGCCCAACTGTTCGGGACGCGAGGAAGGACTACTACTACGAGCAGTACTTC. The V gene is TRBV7-8, the J gene TRBJ2-7, with D possibly matching TRBD2 (6 bases). The CDR3 loop spans 20 amino acids. Trimming shortened V by 5 bases and J by 3 bases, and 32 bases separated the two germline ends. CDR1 SGHVS and CDR2 FQNEAQ come from the germline V gene.

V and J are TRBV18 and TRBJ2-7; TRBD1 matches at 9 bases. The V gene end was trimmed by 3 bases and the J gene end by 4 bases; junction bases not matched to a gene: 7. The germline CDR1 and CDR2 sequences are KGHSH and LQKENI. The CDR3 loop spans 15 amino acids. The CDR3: CASSPRDREGYEQYF. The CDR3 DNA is TGTGCCAGCTCACCTAGGGACAGGGAAGGGTACGAGCAGTACTTC.